This TCR beta chain appears in the sequencing data of a study of blood T cell repertoires in COVID-19. On the study more broadly: The cDNA or gDNA used as material had been derived from T cells, B-cell-depleted T cells, or PBMCs.

This clone has only a few counts. Clones were sequenced by immunoSEQ multiplex PCR, and TCRdb holds only the in-frame ones, with some missing. Counted here are roughly 190,000 clones, approximately 86% occurring once; the ten biggest clones make up around 23%. Germline V lookup: CDR1 MGHRA, CDR2 YSYEKL. V gave up 2 bases and J gave up 2 bases; unmatched junction bases: 12. This CDR3 comprises 19 residues. The source material was PBMCs or T cells enriched from blood (not recorded which). The receptor's source is a woman aged 40 to 55 in a cohort exposed to, infected with or recovered from COVID-19 (not recorded which). The gene calls are TRBV4-1 and TRBJ2-2, with TRBD2 matching 9 bases. CDR3 sequence (DNA): TGCGCCAGCAGCCAACCCACGGGGGAGACTAGCGGAAACACCGGGGAGCTGTTTTTT. Protein product: CASSQPTGETSGNTGELFF.